Sequencing of this T cell receptor (beta chain) was carried out in a study of CD8 T cells in Susac syndrome. Trimming cost V 3 bases and J 3 bases, with 13 bases left between them. The germline V gene encodes CDR1 DFQATT and CDR2 SNEGSKA (reference sequence). The CDR3 spans 14 residues. FACS was used to enrich TEMRA cells, whereas the CD8+ and CD4+ T cells were obtained by negative isolation. An amount of RNA that ranged from roughly 0.5 to 1 ug was reverse transcribed with random hexamers. TCRdb reprocessed the immunoSEQ multiplex PCR reads via MiXCR and lists one record per CDR3 protein. There are about 250,000 distinct CDR3 sequences in the sample; 93% occur only once, and around 0.072% lies in the top ten.

V and J are TRBV20-1 and TRBJ2-3; D is uncertain. Sample: CD4+ T cells from PBMCs. This TCR was sampled from a human donor with multiple sclerosis. CDR3: CSASWGLVTDTQYF. The CDR3 region has the DNA TGCAGTGCTAGTTGGGGTTTGGTGACAGATACGCAGTATTTT.